This passage covers 26 T cell receptor beta chains from one sample sequenced in a study of response to subunit inactivated influenza vaccine. TCRdb passed the RT-PCR reads through MiXCR, listing each CDR3 protein once. This sample yields about 700,000 distinct CDR3 sequences, of which about 14% are seen a single time; approximately 7% belongs to the top ten. The starting material was PBMCs from blood, obtained 14 days before vaccination. These receptors were taken from a man aged 50 to 60 who received an inactivated influenza vaccine.

This clonotype was seen only a few times. The chain carries TRBV18 and TRBJ2-3; 10 bases match TRBD2. The CDR3 has 18 residues. Germline values: CDR1 KGHSH, CDR2 LQKENI. Trimming took 2 bases from V and 3 from J; bases not matched to a gene: 11. CDR3 residues: CASSPTSGGAKRTDTQYF. In DNA form, the CDR3 reads TGTGCCAGCTCACCAACCAGCGGGGGGGCCAAAAGGACAGATACGCAGTATTTT.

This clonotype was picked up many times. The chain carries TRBV6-2 or TRBV6-3 and TRBJ2-2; 10 bases are shared with TRBD1. The CDR3 runs 16 residues. CDR1 MNHEY and CDR2 SVGEGT come from the germline V gene. J gave up 6 bases and V 6 bases, and 10 bases lay outside the gene matches. CDR3 loop: CASRPRDRGASGELFF. The CDR3 coding sequence is TGTGCCAGCAGACCCCGGGACAGGGGAGCGTCCGGGGAGCTGTTTTTT.

This clonotype showed up many times. The chain employs TRBV11-2 and TRBJ2-1, with TRBD2 matching over 7 bases. Germline assignment: CDR1 SGHAT and CDR2 FQNNGV. V dropped 3 bases and J dropped 7; count of bases not matched to a gene: 12. The CDR3 runs to 16 residues. The CDR3 loop reads CASSFFPGRAENEQFF. CDR3 DNA sequence: TGTGCCAGCAGCTTTTTCCCGGGGAGGGCCGAAAATGAGCAGTTCTTC.

In its sample, this clonotype was seen many times. V usage is TRBV12-3 or TRBV12-4 and J usage is TRBJ2-5; perhaps TRBD1 as D (6 bases). The CDR3 extends over 14 amino acids. V was clipped by 4 bases and J by 4 bases, with 13 bases between them. CDR3 protein: CASSSTGDGETQYF. As DNA, the CDR3 is TGTGCCAGCAGTTCGACAGGAGACGGAGAGACCCAGTACTTC.

This clonotype was seen ten or more times. The chain has TRBV12-3 or TRBV12-4 and TRBJ2-1, with 7 bases lining up with TRBD1. This CDR3 has 15 amino acids. The ends lost 7 bases at V and 1 base at J; junction bases unmatched: 7. CDR3 protein: CASNLAGGSYNEQFF. As DNA, the CDR3 is TGTGCCAGCAACCTGGCAGGGGGTTCCTACAATGAGCAGTTCTTC.

There are a few counts of this clonotype. The V gene is TRBV6-5, the J gene TRBJ2-2; a possible D gene is TRBD2 (6 bases). The CDR3 loop spans 17 amino acids. V lost 3 bases, J lost 2 bases, and 16 bases lay in between. Germline CDR1 and CDR2: MNHEY and SVGAGI. CDR3 in amino acids: CASSYTPMGGNTGELFF. In DNA form, the CDR3 reads TGTGCCAGCAGTTATACCCCCATGGGGGGAAACACCGGGGAGCTGTTTTTT.

This sequence joins TRBV2 and TRBJ1-1, with 10 positions matching TRBD1. Germline trimming cut 11 bases from V and 5 bases from J; bases unmatched to any gene: 8. Germline V gene data show CDR1 as SNHLY and CDR2 as FYNNEI. This CDR3 has 13 amino acids. CDR3 amino acids: CACDRGRGTEAFF. In nucleotides, the CDR3 is TGTGCCTGTGACAGGGGGCGCGGGACTGAAGCTTTCTTT.

The chain carries TRBV5-1 and TRBJ2-5, with 7 bases aligning to TRBD1. Germline CDR1 SGHRS, CDR2 YFSETQ. This CDR3 region has 15 residues. V shed 3 bases and J 2 bases; nucleotides not matched to a gene: 7. For the CDR3, the DNA is TGCGCCAGCAGCTCACAACCGGGACAGCAAGAGACCCAGTACTTC. It specifies CASSSQPGQQETQYF.

This clonotype has more than one count but fewer than ten. This chain uses TRBV4-3 with TRBJ2-3; D perhaps matches TRBD2 (6 bases). Trimming stripped 4 bases from V and 8 bases from J, with 16 bases between. Germline V gene lookup returns CDR1 LGHNA and CDR2 YSLEER. This CDR3 is built from 14 residues. The CDR3, as DNA: TGCGCCAGCAGCCCGGACTACGGGGGTACTACGCAGTATTTT. Its protein is CASSPDYGGTTQYF.

The chain joins TRBV7-2 to TRBJ2-3, with 10 bases aligning to TRBD2. The ends lost 0 bases at V and 4 bases at J; junction bases unmatched: 10. Per germline, CDR1 SGHTA and CDR2 FQGNSA. The CDR3 consists of 18 residues. This chain's CDR3 is CASSLAAGIGLAADTQYF. DNA of the CDR3: TGTGCCAGCAGCTTAGCGGCTGGGATTGGACTAGCGGCAGATACGCAGTATTTT.

This chain links TRBV28 with TRBJ1-5; perhaps TRBD1 as D (5 bases). CDR1 is MDHEN, CDR2 SYDVKM, per germline. V was shortened by 8 bases and J by 7 bases, with 18 bases between the two germline ends. The CDR3 is made up of 14 amino acids. This CDR3 reads CASRPEGRGQPQHF. The CDR3 DNA sequence: TGTGCCAGCCGTCCCGAGGGACGGGGACAGCCCCAGCATTTT.

The gene calls are TRBV5-1 and TRBJ2-3; 15 nucleotides match TRBD2. From germline, CDR1 is SGHRS and CDR2 YFSETQ. V was clipped by 4 bases and J by 6 bases; unmatched bases: 6. The CDR3 sequence is 16 residues long. The CDR3 nucleotides read TGCGCCAGCAGCAAGGGACTAGCGGGAGGTGTGGATACGCAGTATTTT. Translation: CASSKGLAGGVDTQYF.

This chain uses TRBV3-1 with TRBJ2-1; a possible D gene is TRBD2 (5 bases). Germline V gene data show CDR1 as LGHDT and CDR2 as YNNKEL (reference sequence). The V gene lost 0 bases and the J gene lost 0 bases, with 15 bases spanning the gap. The CDR3 consists of 18 residues. The CDR3 sequence is CASSQDGTSLSSYNEQFF. DNA of the CDR3: TGTGCCAGCAGCCAAGATGGAACTAGTTTAAGCTCCTACAATGAGCAGTTCTTC.

The CDR3 DNA sequence: TGTGCCAGCTCACCACTCCCTAGCGGGGGCTTCCAAGAGACCCAGTACTTC. Amino acids: CASSPLPSGGFQETQYF. This chain joins TRBV18 and TRBJ2-5, with 10 bases aligning to TRBD2. The V gene's germline CDR1 is KGHSH and CDR2 LQKENI. The CDR3 is made up of 17 amino acids. Germline trimming cut 1 base from V and 1 base from J; bases unmatched to any gene: 6.

CDR3 nucleotides: TGCAGTGCTAGCGGGGGGAGAGTTTACGAGCAGTACTTC. Amino acids: CSASGGRVYEQYF. The chain is built from TRBV20-1 and TRBJ2-7; TRBD2 aligns across 7 bases. Trimming cost V 3 bases and J 4 bases; bases outside gene matches: 6. This CDR3 contains 13 residues. Germline CDR1 DFQATT, CDR2 SNEGSKA (reference sequence).

This chain uses TRBV4-2 with TRBJ2-3; a possible D gene is TRBD2 (7 bases). Germline V gives CDR1 LGHNA, CDR2 YNFKEQ. This CDR3 has 15 residues. Trimming took off 5 bases at V and 2 bases at J, with 14 bases between the two ends. The CDR3 loop reads CASSGGRGSTDTQYF. The CDR3 nucleotides are TGTGCCAGCAGCGGGGGGCGGGGGTCCACAGATACGCAGTATTTT.

This clonotype was seen more than once but under ten times. The V call is TRBV7-2, the J call TRBJ2-5, with 15 nucleotides matching TRBD2. The V segment lost 3 bases and the J segment 2 bases; nucleotides outside the gene matches: 4. Germline loops: CDR1 SGHTA, CDR2 FQGNSA. The CDR3 is 17 amino acids. DNA of the CDR3: TGTGCCAGCAGCTTTAGGACTAGCGGGGGGGCACAAGAGACCCAGTACTTC. This sequence encodes CASSFRTSGGAQETQYF.

J is TRBJ2-7 and V is TRBV5-1; D may be TRBD1 (6 bases). V gave up 4 bases and J gave up 2 bases, with 16 bases separating them. Looked up from germline, CDR1 is SGHRS and CDR2 is YFSETQ. The CDR3 has 15 residues. The CDR3 DNA reads TGCGCCAGCAGCACCCTCTCTCAGGGGACCTACGAGCAGTACTTC. It specifies CASSTLSQGTYEQYF.

This clonotype was detected a few times. The V gene is TRBV11-2, the J gene TRBJ2-5; 9 bases agree with TRBD1. From germline, CDR1 is SGHAT and CDR2 FQNNGV. J lost 6 bases, V lost 2 bases, and 16 bases had no gene match. The CDR3 has 18 amino acids. CDR3 coding DNA: TGTGCCAGCAGCTTACCTCCGGGACAGGGTATGCTTGGAAAGACCCAGTACTTC. It yields the protein CASSLPPGQGMLGKTQYF.

This chain connects TRBV27 to TRBJ2-3; TRBD2 agrees at 9 bases. The germline V gene has CDR1 MNHEY and CDR2 SMNVEV (reference sequence). Trimming cost V 7 bases and J 3 bases; bases outside gene matches: 8. This CDR3 comprises 15 residues. The CDR3 DNA reads TGTGCCAGCAACTTAGCGGGAGAAAGAACAGATACGCAGTATTTT. Its protein is CASNLAGERTDTQYF.

This clonotype appeared a few times. The CDR3: CATSRSGLGTYNEQFF. CDR3 nucleotides: TGTGCCACCAGCAGAAGTGGATTGGGGACCTACAATGAGCAGTTCTTC. The rearrangement joins TRBV15 to TRBJ2-1; D ambiguous. The length of the CDR3 is 16 residues. Germline V gene data show CDR1 as LNHNV and CDR2 as YYDKDF (reference sequence). V dropped 2 bases and J dropped 2 bases, with 13 bases sitting between them. The variable domain in full, completed from reference TRBV15 and TRBJ2-1, reads DAMVIQNPRYQVTQFGKPVTLSCSQTLNHNVMYWYQQKSSQAPKLLFHYYDKDFNNEADTPDNFQSRRPNTSFCFLDIRSPGLGDTAMYLCATSRSGLGTYNEQFFGPGTRLTVL.

This chain uses TRBV20-1 with TRBJ1-3, with D unresolved. Germline CDR1 is DFQATT and CDR2 is SNEGSKA (reference sequence). Between the trimmed V and J ends, which lost 5 bases and 0 bases, there was a span of 11 bases. This CDR3 is 14 amino acids long. For the CDR3, the DNA is TGCAGTGCTCGGACGATAGGCTCTGGAAACACCATATATTTT. Its translation is CSARTIGSGNTIYF.

In this sample, this clonotype turned up many times. This chain uses TRBV12-3 or TRBV12-4 with TRBJ2-2; perhaps TRBD2 as D (5 bases). Trimming took 2 bases from V and 0 from J, leaving 16 bases between them. The CDR3 runs 18 residues. In DNA, the CDR3 is TGTGCCAGCAGTTTATGGCTTAGGAGCGGACCGAACACCGGGGAGCTGTTTTTT. Residues: CASSLWLRSGPNTGELFF.

The J gene is TRBJ1-1, the V gene TRBV20-1, with D possibly being TRBD1 (5 bases). There are 14 residues in the CDR3. Trimming left V 0 bases short and J 10 bases short, with 18 bases between. Per the germline V gene, CDR1 is DFQATT and CDR2 is SNEGSKA (reference sequence). The CDR3 nucleotides are TGCAGTGCTAGAGAAGGGACCTCCCCTTATGGAGCTTTCTTT. It codes for CSAREGTSPYGAFF.

The chain couples TRBV12-3 or TRBV12-4 to TRBJ2-7, with 7 bases matching TRBD1. The V segment lost 5 bases and the J segment 0 bases; nucleotides outside the gene matches: 7. CDR3 length: 15 amino acids. CDR3 nucleotide sequence: TGTGCCAGCAGTGCCACAGGGGTGAGCTCCTACGAGCAGTACTTC. Its protein product is CASSATGVSSYEQYF.

This clonotype was seen a handful of times. This chain joins TRBV28 and TRBJ2-4, with 9 bases fitting TRBD1. With V trimmed by 3 bases and J by 7 bases, 7 bases remained unmatched. The germline V gene encodes CDR1 MDHEN and CDR2 SYDVKM. The CDR3 spans 15 residues. The CDR3 region is CASSFPGTGSNIQYF. DNA for the CDR3: TGTGCCAGCAGTTTTCCCGGGACAGGGTCGAACATTCAGTACTTC.